These 11 T cell receptor beta chains share one sample of origin, sequenced in a study of cytotoxic CD8 clonotypes in ibrutinib-treated CLL. The method was immunoSEQ multiplex PCR; TCRdb's version includes in-frame clones alone and lacks a portion of them. The sample yields roughly 51,000 clones, around half seen once. The material was PBMCs, obtained after 12 months of ibrutinib treatment. These receptors were obtained from a human donor with chronic lymphocytic leukemia.

This rearrangement joins TRBV11-3 to TRBJ1-5, with D hard to call. The V end lost 5 bases, the J end lost 1 base, and 12 bases lay between the germline ends. The CDR3 is 15 amino acids. CDR1 SGHNT and CDR2 YENEEA come from the germline V gene. The CDR3 DNA is TGTGCCAGCAGCCCTCTAGGAGGGAGCAATCAGCCCCAGCATTTT. Protein: CASSPLGGSNQPQHF. The variable domain in full, completed from reference TRBV11-3 and TRBJ1-5, reads EAGVVQSPRYKIIEKKQPVAFWCNPISGHNTLYWYLQNLGQGPELLIRYENEEAVDDSQLPKDRFSAERLKGVDSTLKIQPAELGDSAVYLCASSPLGGSNQPQHFGDGTRLSIL.

This clone was recorded a few times. The chain joins TRBV6-1 to TRBJ2-1; 7 bases line up with TRBD2. Unmatched junction bases numbered 9, after V lost 2 bases and J lost 8 bases. The CDR3 runs 15 residues. Germline assignment: CDR1 MNHNS and CDR2 SASEGT. DNA for the CDR3: TGTGCCAGCAGTGAAAGAGCCAGCGGGATTGATGAGCAGTTCTTC. This gives the protein CASSERASGIDEQFF.

This chain joins TRBV10-1 and TRBJ2-1; 7 nucleotides agree with TRBD2. This CDR3 has 14 amino acids. Germline lookup yields CDR1 WNHNN and CDR2 SYGVQD (reference sequence). V lost 5 bases and J lost 2; bases outside the gene matches: 3. The chain's CDR3 is CASSLSGPYNEQFF. Here the CDR3 DNA reads TGCGCCAGCAGTCTTAGCGGGCCCTACAATGAGCAGTTCTTC.

This sequence joins TRBV6-1 and TRBJ2-1, with 11 nucleotides matching TRBD2. Unmatched junction bases numbered 7, after V lost 8 bases and J lost 4 bases. CDR3 length: 15 residues. Germline V gene sequence: CDR1 MNHNS, CDR2 SASEGT. The CDR3 DNA follows: TGTGCCAGCTACCGAGGGACTAGCGGATACAATGAGCAGTTCTTC. Encoded protein: CASYRGTSGYNEQFF.

This clone was detected a few times. The V call is TRBV7-2, the J call TRBJ2-7, with 7 bases fitting TRBD1. CDR3 length equals 13 residues. Germline-derived CDR1 and CDR2 are SGHTA and FQGNSA. Unmatched junction bases numbered 5, after V lost 4 bases and J lost 5 bases. CDR3 sequence: CASSYDRANEQYF. The CDR3 coding sequence is TGTGCCAGCAGCTACGACAGGGCAAACGAGCAGTACTTC. Together with reference TRBV7-2 and TRBJ2-7, the CDR3 gives the full variable domain: GAGVSQSPSNKVTEKGKDVELRCDPISGHTALYWYRQSLGQGLEFLIYFQGNSAPDKSGLPSDRFSAERTGGSVSTLTIQRTQQEDSAVYLCASSYDRANEQYFGPGTRLTVT.

This rearrangement joins TRBV19 to TRBJ1-1, with TRBD1 as a possible D gene (5 bases). The ends were cut back, 10 bases at V and 1 base at J, with 7 bases in the middle. From germline, CDR1 is LNHDA and CDR2 SQIVND (reference sequence). The CDR3 is 11 residues long. CDR3 region: CATGRNTEAFF. CDR3 bases: TGTGCCACGGGACGGAACACTGAAGCTTTCTTT.

The V call is TRBV7-2, the J call TRBJ2-3, with no clear D. Germline CDR1 and CDR2: SGHTA and FQGNSA. This CDR3 is 12 amino acids long. Trimming cost V 5 bases and J 5 bases, with 8 bases left between them. Here the CDR3 DNA reads TGTGCCAGCAGCCCCTTGGGAGATACGCAGTATTTT. This encodes CASSPLGDTQYF.

The chain links TRBV28 to TRBJ2-7; D perhaps matches TRBD2 (7 bases). Trimming cost V 3 bases and J 2 bases, with 17 bases left between them. Germline V gene data show CDR1 as MDHEN and CDR2 as SYDVKM. This CDR3 comprises 16 residues. CDR3 in DNA: TGTGCCAGCAGTTTTGGGGGGAGGGGGACGGCCTACGAGCAGTACTTC. This gives the protein CASSFGGRGTAYEQYF. The variable domain in full, with the rest retrieved from reference TRBV28 and TRBJ2-7, is DVKVTQSSRYLVKRTGEKVFLECVQDMDHENMFWYRQDPGLGLRLIYFSYDVKMKEKGDIPEGYSVSREKKERFSLILESASTNQTSMYLCASSFGGRGTAYEQYFGPGTRLTVT.

The chain links TRBV6-6 to TRBJ1-5, with no clear D. V was trimmed by 5 bases and J by 0 bases, leaving 8 bases between them. CDR1 MNHNY and CDR2 SVGAGI come from the germline V gene (reference sequence). The CDR3 has 14 amino acids. CDR3 residues: CASSLRNSNQPQHF. CDR3 DNA: TGTGCCAGCAGTCTCAGAAATAGCAATCAGCCCCAGCATTTT.

This chain joins TRBV7-9 and TRBJ2-5, with 10 positions matching TRBD2. CDR3 length equals 15 residues. V trimming: 5 bases; J trimming: 5 bases; junction bases outside the gene matches: 8. CDR1 SEHNR and CDR2 FQNEAQ come from the germline V gene (reference sequence). Written as DNA, the CDR3 is TGTGCCAGCAGCCCCCCTAGCGGGAGAGGGGAGACCCAGTACTTC. It yields the protein CASSPPSGRGETQYF.

This clone showed up just a few times. V and J are TRBV5-8 and TRBJ1-1; D perhaps matches TRBD1 (6 bases). Trimming took 5 bases from V and 5 from J, leaving 16 bases between them. Germline loops: CDR1 SGHTS, CDR2 YDEGEE. CDR3 size: 14 residues. The CDR3, as DNA: TGTGCCAGCAGATTCACAGGGCGAGGGACTGAAGCTTTCTTT. Its protein product is CASRFTGRGTEAFF.